The T cell receptor (beta chain) under discussion was sequenced for a study of blood T cell repertoires in COVID-19. Study as a whole: PBMCs, B-cell-depleted T cells, or T cells provided the cDNA or gDNA that made up the material.

Germline V gene lookup returns CDR1 SGHRS and CDR2 YFSETQ. After removal of 3 bases from V and 1 base from J, the junction contained 6 bases not matched to a gene. CDR3 size: 16 residues. Methods used by the authors: Amplification with reference gene primers provided the estimates of nucleated cell counts. Data came from immunoSEQ multiplex PCR; TCRdb stores just in-frame clones and leaves some out. That table gives V, J and clone size, and the DNA gave D and trimming. The profile shows around 70,000 clones, roughly 90% of them singletons. The chain recombines TRBV5-1 with TRBJ2-1, with 8 bases aligning to TRBD2. Sequenced material: peripheral blood. This clonotype was sampled from a human donor in a cohort sampled during active COVID-19. CDR3 region: CASSSSGSGSYNEQFF. The CDR3 nucleotides are TGCGCCAGCAGCTCAAGCGGGAGTGGGTCCTACAATGAGCAGTTCTTC.